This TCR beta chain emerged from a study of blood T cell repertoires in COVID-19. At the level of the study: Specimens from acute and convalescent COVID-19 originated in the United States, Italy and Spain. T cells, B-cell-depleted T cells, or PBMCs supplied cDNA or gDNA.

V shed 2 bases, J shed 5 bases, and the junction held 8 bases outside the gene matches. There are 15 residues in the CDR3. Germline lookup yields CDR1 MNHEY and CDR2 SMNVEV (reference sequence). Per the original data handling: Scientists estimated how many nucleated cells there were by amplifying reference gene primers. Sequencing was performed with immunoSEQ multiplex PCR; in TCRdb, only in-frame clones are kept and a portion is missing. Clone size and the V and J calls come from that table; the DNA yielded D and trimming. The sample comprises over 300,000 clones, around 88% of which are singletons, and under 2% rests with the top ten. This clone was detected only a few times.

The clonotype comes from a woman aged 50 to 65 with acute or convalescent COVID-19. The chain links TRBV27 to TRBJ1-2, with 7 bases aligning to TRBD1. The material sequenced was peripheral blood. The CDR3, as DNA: TGTGCCAGCAGTTTAAAGGGGGACAGCCGGTATGGCTACACCTTC. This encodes CASSLKGDSRYGYTF.